The rows below give T cell receptor beta chains drawn from one sample of a study of cytomegalovirus exposure and HLA in healthy donors. Generated by immunoSEQ multiplex PCR, the TCRdb table keeps only in-frame clones and is missing some. The table has 100,000 to 120,000 clones, over 65% seen once. Sequencing was done on a sample of PBMCs. The source is a woman aged 25 to 39 in good health and CMV-seronegative. The CDR3 runs from the conserved cysteine through the conserved F or W. Each record gives: CDR3 protein, CDR3 DNA, V gene, D gene, clone size, J gene. The D gene is left open where the match is weak. A clone size is listed for some rows: how often the clone was seen (once, few, many), or a class if it is expanded.

CDR3 protein: CASSPIQGTYEQYF
CDR3 DNA: TGTGCCAGCAGTCCCATACAGGGGACCTACGAGCAGTACTTC
V gene: TRBV28
D gene: TRBD1
clone size: .
J gene: TRBJ2-7

CDR3 protein: CASTPTTGLHSKLFF
CDR3 DNA: TGTGCCAGCACCCCCACGACAGGGCTCCACTCTAAACTGTTTTTT
V gene: TRBV11-2
D gene: TRBD1
clone size: few
J gene: TRBJ1-4

CDR3 protein: CASSQGQFSYNEQFF
CDR3 DNA: TGTGCCAGCAGCCAAGGGCAATTCTCCTACAATGAGCAGTTCTTC
V gene: TRBV4-2
D gene: .
clone size: .
J gene: TRBJ2-1

CDR3 protein: CASSLYRAEQYF
CDR3 DNA: TGTGCCAGCAGTTTATACCGAGCCGAGCAGTACTTC
V gene: TRBV28
D gene: .
clone size: .
J gene: TRBJ2-7

CDR3 protein: CASSFHPPYEQYF
CDR3 DNA: TGTGCCAGCAGCTTTCACCCTCCCTACGAGCAGTACTTC
V gene: TRBV7-9
D gene: .
clone size: .
J gene: TRBJ2-7

CDR3 protein: CASSRVTSSYEQYF
CDR3 DNA: TGTGCCAGTAGCAGGGTCACCTCTTCCTACGAGCAGTACTTC
V gene: TRBV19
D gene: .
clone size: .
J gene: TRBJ2-7

CDR3 protein: CASSKQGQNTEAFF
CDR3 DNA: TGTGCCAGTAGTAAACAGGGACAGAACACTGAAGCTTTCTTT
V gene: TRBV19
D gene: .
clone size: .
J gene: TRBJ1-1

CDR3 protein: CASSYLRNPNSPLHF
CDR3 DNA: TGTGCCAGCAGTTACCTCAGGAACCCTAATTCACCCCTCCACTTT
V gene: TRBV6-5
D gene: .
clone size: .
J gene: TRBJ1-6

CDR3 protein: CAWSPIGAYGYTF
CDR3 DNA: TGTGCCTGGAGTCCTATAGGGGCCTATGGCTACACCTTC
V gene: TRBV30
D gene: .
clone size: .
J gene: TRBJ1-2

CDR3 protein: CASSPSAGAQTQYF
CDR3 DNA: TGTGCCAGTAGTCCGAGCGCGGGAGCCCAGACCCAGTACTTC
V gene: TRBV19
D gene: TRBD2
clone size: .
J gene: TRBJ2-5

CDR3 protein: CASSLGAGRSNQPQHF
CDR3 DNA: TGTGCCAGCAGCTTAGGAGCGGGCCGGAGCAATCAGCCCCAGCATTTT
V gene: TRBV7-2
D gene: .
clone size: .
J gene: TRBJ1-5

CDR3 protein: CASSDVLAGTSGGGSQETQYF
CDR3 DNA: TGTGCCAGCAGTGACGTACTAGCCGGGACTAGCGGGGGGGGTTCACAAGAGACCCAGTACTTC
V gene: TRBV6-4
D gene: TRBD2
clone size: few
J gene: TRBJ2-5

CDR3 protein: CASSQEREISYNEQFF
CDR3 DNA: TGCGCCAGCAGCCAAGAGCGGGAGATCTCCTACAATGAGCAGTTCTTC
V gene: TRBV4-3
D gene: TRBD2
clone size: .
J gene: TRBJ2-1

CDR3 protein: CASSVGQGEGEQYF
CDR3 DNA: TGTGCCAGCAGCGTAGGGCAGGGGGAAGGCGAGCAGTACTTC
V gene: TRBV9
D gene: TRBD1
clone size: .
J gene: TRBJ2-7

CDR3 protein: CSVVGQRADTQYF
CDR3 DNA: TGCAGCGTTGTTGGACAGAGGGCGGATACGCAGTATTTT
V gene: TRBV29-1
D gene: .
clone size: .
J gene: TRBJ2-3

CDR3 protein: CAWETGAGRADTQYF
CDR3 DNA: TGTGCCTGGGAAACCGGGGCCGGGAGGGCAGATACGCAGTATTTT
V gene: TRBV30
D gene: TRBD2
clone size: .
J gene: TRBJ2-3

CDR3 protein: CAWNEGGELFF
CDR3 DNA: TGTGCCTGGAATGAGGGCGGGGAGCTGTTTTTT
V gene: TRBV30
D gene: .
clone size: .
J gene: TRBJ2-2

CDR3 protein: CASSMGAGSGYEQYF
CDR3 DNA: TGTGCCAGCAGCATGGGGGCGGGTAGTGGGTACGAGCAGTACTTC
V gene: TRBV11-3
D gene: .
clone size: .
J gene: TRBJ2-7

CDR3 protein: CASSYSGLKTNYGYTF
CDR3 DNA: TGTGCCAGCAGTTACTCCGGTTTGAAGACAAACTATGGCTACACCTTC
V gene: TRBV6-6
D gene: .
clone size: few
J gene: TRBJ1-2

CDR3 protein: CASSPEGGINIQYF
CDR3 DNA: TGTGCCAGCAGCCCCGAGGGGGGGATAAACATTCAGTACTTC
V gene: TRBV11-2
D gene: .
clone size: .
J gene: TRBJ2-4

CDR3 protein: CASSLGPQETQYF
CDR3 DNA: TGTGCCAGCAGCTTGGGGCCCCAAGAGACCCAGTACTTC
V gene: TRBV5-4
D gene: .
clone size: .
J gene: TRBJ2-5

CDR3 protein: CASSPGQSSGNTIYF
CDR3 DNA: TGTGCCAGCAGTCCCGGACAAAGCTCTGGAAACACCATATATTTT
V gene: TRBV6-5
D gene: .
clone size: few
J gene: TRBJ1-3

CDR3 protein: CASSSDSLREEQYF
CDR3 DNA: TGTGCCAGCAGTTCGGACAGCCTACGAGAAGAGCAGTACTTC
V gene: TRBV9
D gene: .
clone size: .
J gene: TRBJ2-7

CDR3 protein: CATGLAGDTGELFF
CDR3 DNA: TGTGCCACCGGACTAGCGGGTGATACCGGGGAGCTGTTTTTT
V gene: TRBV15
D gene: TRBD2
clone size: .
J gene: TRBJ2-2

CDR3 protein: CATGWGMNTEAFF
CDR3 DNA: TGTGCCACTGGATGGGGCATGAACACTGAAGCTTTCTTT
V gene: TRBV15
D gene: .
clone size: .
J gene: TRBJ1-1

CDR3 protein: CASSLEGGTGELFF
CDR3 DNA: TGTGCCAGCAGCTTAGAGGGCGGGACCGGGGAGCTGTTTTTT
V gene: TRBV7-2
D gene: .
clone size: .
J gene: TRBJ2-2

CDR3 protein: CAISEGGGPNEQFF
CDR3 DNA: TGTGCCATCAGTGAAGGCGGGGGGCCCAATGAGCAGTTCTTC
V gene: TRBV10-3
D gene: TRBD2
clone size: .
J gene: TRBJ2-1

CDR3 protein: CAWSLTGGLVDEQYF
CDR3 DNA: TGTGCCTGGAGTCTCACCGGGGGTCTGGTCGACGAGCAGTACTTC
V gene: TRBV30
D gene: .
clone size: once
J gene: TRBJ2-7

CDR3 protein: CASTPDSFYQPQHF
CDR3 DNA: TGTGCCAGCACCCCAGACAGTTTTTATCAGCCCCAGCATTTT
V gene: TRBV6-1
D gene: .
clone size: .
J gene: TRBJ1-5

CDR3 protein: CSVDTGMREQYF
CDR3 DNA: TGCAGCGTTGACACAGGTATGAGGGAGCAGTACTTC
V gene: TRBV29-1
D gene: .
clone size: .
J gene: TRBJ2-7

CDR3 protein: CASSLVAVGGGADTIYF
CDR3 DNA: TGTGCCAGCAGCTTAGTGGCTGTGGGAGGAGGGGCCGACACCATATATTTT
V gene: TRBV7-2
D gene: .
clone size: .
J gene: TRBJ1-3

CDR3 protein: CATSRDPLAGMYEQYF
CDR3 DNA: TGTGCCACCAGCAGAGATCCACTAGCGGGAATGTACGAGCAGTACTTC
V gene: TRBV15
D gene: TRBD2
clone size: .
J gene: TRBJ2-7

CDR3 protein: CASSAVSGGSYNEQFF
CDR3 DNA: TGTGCCAGCAGCGCGGTTAGCGGGGGCTCCTACAATGAGCAGTTCTTC
V gene: TRBV9
D gene: TRBD2
clone size: .
J gene: TRBJ2-1

CDR3 protein: CAWSAGGLALSNSYNEQFF
CDR3 DNA: TGTGCCTGGAGTGCAGGGGGACTAGCCTTGAGTAACTCCTACAATGAGCAGTTCTTC
V gene: TRBV30
D gene: TRBD2
clone size: .
J gene: TRBJ2-1

CDR3 protein: CASSAQKLFF
CDR3 DNA: TGTGCCAGCAGTGCCCAGAAACTGTTTTTT
V gene: TRBV2
D gene: .
clone size: .
J gene: TRBJ1-4

CDR3 protein: CASSQDRGTSGRSNNEQFF
CDR3 DNA: TGCGCCAGCAGCCAAGATAGGGGGACTAGCGGGAGGAGTAACAATGAGCAGTTCTTC
V gene: TRBV4-1
D gene: TRBD2
clone size: .
J gene: TRBJ2-1

CDR3 protein: CASRPTGSDTQYF
CDR3 DNA: TGCGCCAGCAGACCTACCGGGTCAGATACGCAGTATTTT
V gene: TRBV5-1
D gene: .
clone size: .
J gene: TRBJ2-3

CDR3 protein: CASRYSLGTSNYGYTF
CDR3 DNA: TGTGCCAGCAGATATAGCCTAGGGACAAGTAACTATGGCTACACCTTC
V gene: TRBV28
D gene: .
clone size: .
J gene: TRBJ1-2

CDR3 protein: CASSSGQGSNEKLFF
CDR3 DNA: TGTGCCAGCAGCTCCGGACAGGGGTCTAATGAAAAACTGTTTTTT
V gene: TRBV7-2
D gene: TRBD1
clone size: .
J gene: TRBJ1-4

CDR3 protein: CASSPGGENTEAFF
CDR3 DNA: TGCGCCAGCAGCCCTGGGGGGGAGAACACTGAAGCTTTCTTT
V gene: TRBV4-3
D gene: .
clone size: .
J gene: TRBJ1-1

CDR3 protein: CASRPTQGYYGYTF
CDR3 DNA: TGTGCCAGCAGGCCAACTCAGGGTTACTATGGCTACACCTTC
V gene: TRBV6-1
D gene: .
clone size: .
J gene: TRBJ1-2